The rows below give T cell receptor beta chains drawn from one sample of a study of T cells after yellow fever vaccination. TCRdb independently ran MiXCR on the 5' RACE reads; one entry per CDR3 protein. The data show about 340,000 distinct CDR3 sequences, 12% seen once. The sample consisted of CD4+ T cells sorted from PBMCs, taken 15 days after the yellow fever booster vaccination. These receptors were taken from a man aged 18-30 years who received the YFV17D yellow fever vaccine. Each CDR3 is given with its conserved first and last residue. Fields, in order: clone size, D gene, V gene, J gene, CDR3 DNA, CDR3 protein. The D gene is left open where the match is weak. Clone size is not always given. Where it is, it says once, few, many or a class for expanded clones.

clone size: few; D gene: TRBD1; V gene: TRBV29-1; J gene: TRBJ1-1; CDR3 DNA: TGCAGCGTGGGGGACAGGGTGAACACTGAAGCTTTCTTT; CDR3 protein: CSVGDRVNTEAFF
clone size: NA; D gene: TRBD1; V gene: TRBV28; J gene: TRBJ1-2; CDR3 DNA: TGTGCCAGCAGCAGCGGGACAGCAGATAACTATGGCTACACCTTC; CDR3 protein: CASSSGTADNYGYTF
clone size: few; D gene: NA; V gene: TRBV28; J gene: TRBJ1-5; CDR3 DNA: TGTGCCAGCAGGGGACGGTCCAGTCAGCCCCAGCATTTT; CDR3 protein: CASRGRSSQPQHF
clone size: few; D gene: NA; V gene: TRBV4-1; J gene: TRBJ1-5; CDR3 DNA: TGCGCCAGCAGCCAGGGACACATGGGCAATCAGCCCCAGCATTTT; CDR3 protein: CASSQGHMGNQPQHF
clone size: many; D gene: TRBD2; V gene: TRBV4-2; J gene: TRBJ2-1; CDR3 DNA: TGTGCCAGCAGCCAAGATATCGGGGGGGGGCAACTTGAGCAGTTCTTC; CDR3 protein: CASSQDIGGGQLEQFF
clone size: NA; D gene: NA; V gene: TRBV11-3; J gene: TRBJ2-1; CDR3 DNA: TGTGCCAGCAGCTTAGAAGGCTCAAGGGAGCAGTTCTTC; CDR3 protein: CASSLEGSREQFF
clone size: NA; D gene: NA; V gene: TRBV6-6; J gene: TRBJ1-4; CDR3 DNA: TGTGCCAGCCAGGACGGAAATAATGAAAAACTGTTTTTT; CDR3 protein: CASQDGNNEKLFF
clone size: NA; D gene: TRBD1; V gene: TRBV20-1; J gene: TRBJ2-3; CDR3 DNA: TGCAGTGCTAGTAAAACAGGGGGCAACGCAGATACGCAGTATTTT; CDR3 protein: CSASKTGGNADTQYF
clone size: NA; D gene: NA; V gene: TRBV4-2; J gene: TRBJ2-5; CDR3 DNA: TGTGCCAGCAGCCAAGGGAGTTACGGCAGCGGAGAAGAGACCCAGTACTTC; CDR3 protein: CASSQGSYGSGEETQYF
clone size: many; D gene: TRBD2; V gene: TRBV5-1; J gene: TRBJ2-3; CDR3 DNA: TGCGCCAGCAGCCCTGGACTAGCGGGGGATACGCAGTATTTT; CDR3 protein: CASSPGLAGDTQYF
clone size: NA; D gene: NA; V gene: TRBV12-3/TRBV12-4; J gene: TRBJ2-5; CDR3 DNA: TGTGCCAGCAGGACATCGGCCAGGGGAATAAGAGAGACCCAGTACTTC; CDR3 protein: CASRTSARGIRETQYF
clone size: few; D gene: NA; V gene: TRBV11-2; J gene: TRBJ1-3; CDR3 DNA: TGTGCCAGCAGCTTAACGGGCACCATATATTTT; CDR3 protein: CASSLTGTIYF
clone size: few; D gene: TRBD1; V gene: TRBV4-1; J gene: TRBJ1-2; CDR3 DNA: TGCGCCAGCAGCCTCGGGACAGACGGTGGCTACACCTTC; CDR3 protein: CASSLGTDGGYTF
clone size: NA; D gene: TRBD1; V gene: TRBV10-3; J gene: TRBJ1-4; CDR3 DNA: TGTGCCACCACGGAAGGGAGGGGGCTAGGTGAAAAACTGTTTTTT; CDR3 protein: CATTEGRGLGEKLFF
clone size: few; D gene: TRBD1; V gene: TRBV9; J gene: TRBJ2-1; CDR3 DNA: TGTGCCAGCAGCGTAGTCGGGGACAGCTCCTACAATGAGCAGTTCTTC; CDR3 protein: CASSVVGDSSYNEQFF
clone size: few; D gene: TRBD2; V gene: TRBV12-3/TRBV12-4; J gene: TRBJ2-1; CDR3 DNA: TGTGCCAGCAGTCTGACTAGCGTTTCCTACAATGAGCAGTTCTTC; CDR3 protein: CASSLTSVSYNEQFF
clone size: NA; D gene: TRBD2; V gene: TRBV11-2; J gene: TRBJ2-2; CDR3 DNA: TGTGCCAGCAGCCCTAGCGGGGGGAGGTCCGGGGAGCTGTTTTTT; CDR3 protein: CASSPSGGRSGELFF
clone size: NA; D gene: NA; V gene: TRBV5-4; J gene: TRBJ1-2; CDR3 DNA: TGTGCCAGCAGTAATACGGGGCAAGGCGGCTACACCTTC; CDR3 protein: CASSNTGQGGYTF
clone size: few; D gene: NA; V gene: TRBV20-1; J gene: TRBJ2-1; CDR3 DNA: TGCAGTGCAAGAGAGGGGAATCCGTCCTACAATGAGCAGTTCTTC; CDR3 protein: CSAREGNPSYNEQFF
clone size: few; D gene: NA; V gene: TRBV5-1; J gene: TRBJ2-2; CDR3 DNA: TGCGCCAGCAGCTTGAGCACTAGTGAGACCGGGGAGCTGTTTTTT; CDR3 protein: CASSLSTSETGELFF
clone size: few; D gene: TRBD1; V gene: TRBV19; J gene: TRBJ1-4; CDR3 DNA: TGTGCCAGTCACCCAACAGGGGCATTTAATGAAAAACTGTTTTTT; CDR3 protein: CASHPTGAFNEKLFF
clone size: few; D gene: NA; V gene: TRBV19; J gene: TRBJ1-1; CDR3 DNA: TGTGCCAGCCGTTCCCGGGGAACCACTGAAGCTTTCTTT; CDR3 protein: CASRSRGTTEAFF
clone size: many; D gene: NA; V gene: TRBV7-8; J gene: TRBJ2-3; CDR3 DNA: TGTGCCAGCAGCTTAGCCTGGGGGAAGACAGATACGCAGTATTTT; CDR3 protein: CASSLAWGKTDTQYF
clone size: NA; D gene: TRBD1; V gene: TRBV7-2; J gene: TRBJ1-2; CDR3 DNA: TGTGCCAGCAGCTTAAGGGGACAGGGTGACTATGGCTACACCTTC; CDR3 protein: CASSLRGQGDYGYTF
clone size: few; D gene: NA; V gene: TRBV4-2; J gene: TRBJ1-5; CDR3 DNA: TGTGCCAGCAGCCAAGATGGGCAGCCCCAGCATTTT; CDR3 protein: CASSQDGQPQHF
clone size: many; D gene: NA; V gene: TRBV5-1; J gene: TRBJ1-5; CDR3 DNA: TGCGCCAGCAGCTCTACACCCGCGGATCAGCCCCAGCATTTT; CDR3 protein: CASSSTPADQPQHF
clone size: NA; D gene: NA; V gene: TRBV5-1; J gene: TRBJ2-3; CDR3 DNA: TGCGCCAGCAGCTTGAGTGGGGTTAGCACAGATACGCAGTATTTT; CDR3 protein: CASSLSGVSTDTQYF
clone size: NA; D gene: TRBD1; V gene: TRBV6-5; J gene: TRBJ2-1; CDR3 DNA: TGTGCCAGCAGTTACTCTGTCCAGGGGGCGAATGAGCAGTTCTTC; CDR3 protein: CASSYSVQGANEQFF
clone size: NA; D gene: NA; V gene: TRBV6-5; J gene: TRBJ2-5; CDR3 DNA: TGTGCCAGCAGCTCACTTACTCCAGGACAGAGGGAGACCCAGTACTTC; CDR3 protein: CASSSLTPGQRETQYF
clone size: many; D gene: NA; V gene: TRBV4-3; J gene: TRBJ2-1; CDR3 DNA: TGCGCCAGCAGCCAAGATTGGACACCGGGGAATGAGCAGTTCTTC; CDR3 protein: CASSQDWTPGNEQFF
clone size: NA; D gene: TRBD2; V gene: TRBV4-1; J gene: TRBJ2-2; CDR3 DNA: TGCGCCAGCAGCCTTTCGGAGCGACTAGCGGGGGTCGGCACCGGGGAGCTGTTTTTT; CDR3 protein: CASSLSERLAGVGTGELFF
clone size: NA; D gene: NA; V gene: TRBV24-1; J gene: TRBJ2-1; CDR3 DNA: TGTGCCACCAGTGATTCTGGGGGCCGTTCCTACAATGAGCAGTTCTTC; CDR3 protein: CATSDSGGRSYNEQFF
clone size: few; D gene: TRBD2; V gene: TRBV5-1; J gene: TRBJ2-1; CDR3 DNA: TGCGCCAGCAGCTGGGGGGGGAGCCAAGAGCAGTTCTTC; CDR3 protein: CASSWGGSQEQFF
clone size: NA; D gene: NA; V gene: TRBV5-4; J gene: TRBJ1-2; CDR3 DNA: TGTGCCAGCAGCCACCTACCCCAGGAATTGAACTATGGCTACACCTTC; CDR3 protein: CASSHLPQELNYGYTF
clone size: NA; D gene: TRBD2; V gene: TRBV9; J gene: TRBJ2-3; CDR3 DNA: TGCGCCAGCAGCCCGACTAGCGCCACAGATACGCAGTATTTT; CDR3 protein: CASSPTSATDTQYF
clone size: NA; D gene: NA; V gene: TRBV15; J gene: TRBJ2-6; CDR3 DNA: TGTGCCACCAGCAGAGACAGACAGCTACTGATGGCCAACGTCCTGACTTTC; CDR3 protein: CATSRDRQLLMANVLTF
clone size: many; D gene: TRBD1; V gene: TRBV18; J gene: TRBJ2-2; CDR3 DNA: TGTGCCAGCTCACGTGCGGAAACGAGGGGGCGGTTCTTGTCGAACACCGGGGAGCTGTTTTTT; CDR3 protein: CASSRAETRGRFLSNTGELFF
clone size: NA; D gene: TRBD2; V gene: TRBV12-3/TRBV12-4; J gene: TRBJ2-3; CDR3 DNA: TGTGCCAGCAGTTTGTCCACTAGCGGGGGGGCGGGAGATACGCAGTATTTT; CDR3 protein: CASSLSTSGGAGDTQYF
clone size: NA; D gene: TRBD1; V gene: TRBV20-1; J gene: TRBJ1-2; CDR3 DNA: TGCAGTGCTACTCAGGGGGCGGATGGCTACACCTTC; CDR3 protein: CSATQGADGYTF
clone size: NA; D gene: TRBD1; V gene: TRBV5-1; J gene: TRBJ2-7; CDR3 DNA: TGCGCCAGCAGTTCCGGGACAGGCGACTACGAGCAGTACTTC; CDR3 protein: CASSSGTGDYEQYF
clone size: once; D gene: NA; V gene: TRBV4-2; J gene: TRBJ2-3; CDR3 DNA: TGTGCCAGCAGCCAAGATCGAGAAAGAGTAGATACGCAGTATTTT; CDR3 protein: CASSQDRERVDTQYF
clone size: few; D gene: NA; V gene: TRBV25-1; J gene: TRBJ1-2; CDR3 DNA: TGTGCCAGCAGTGAATTTCTTTACTATGGCTACACCTTC; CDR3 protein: CASSEFLYYGYTF
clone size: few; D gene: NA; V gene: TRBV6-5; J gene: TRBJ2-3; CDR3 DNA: TGTGCCAGCAGCTACAGGGACGTAACAGATACGCAGTATTTT; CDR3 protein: CASSYRDVTDTQYF
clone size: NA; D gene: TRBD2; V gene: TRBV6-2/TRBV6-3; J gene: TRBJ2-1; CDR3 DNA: TGTGCCAGCACCACCGGGAGGGCCCCTGACAATGAGCAGTTCTTC; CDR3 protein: CASTTGRAPDNEQFF
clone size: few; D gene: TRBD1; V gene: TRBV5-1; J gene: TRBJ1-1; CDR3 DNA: TGCGCCAGCAGCCTGGACAGGGGGGACACTGAAGCTTTCTTT; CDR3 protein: CASSLDRGDTEAFF
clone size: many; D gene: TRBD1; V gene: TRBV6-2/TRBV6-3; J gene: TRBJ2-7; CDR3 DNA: TGTGCCAGCAGACCAGGGGGCCCCTACCAGCAGTACTTC; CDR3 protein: CASRPGGPYQQYF
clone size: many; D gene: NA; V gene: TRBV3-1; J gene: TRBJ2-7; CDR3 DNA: TGTGCCAGCAGCCAAGGGGGCGAGGAGTACGAGCAGTACTTC; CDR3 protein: CASSQGGEEYEQYF
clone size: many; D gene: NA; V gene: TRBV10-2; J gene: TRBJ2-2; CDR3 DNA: TGCGCCAGCAAGACAATGACTTCTACGAACACCGGGGAGCTGTTTTTT; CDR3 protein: CASKTMTSTNTGELFF
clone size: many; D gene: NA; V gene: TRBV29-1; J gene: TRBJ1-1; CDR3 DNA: TGCAGCGTTATCAGGGGCGGGGTGAACACTGAAGCTTTCTTT; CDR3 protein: CSVIRGGVNTEAFF
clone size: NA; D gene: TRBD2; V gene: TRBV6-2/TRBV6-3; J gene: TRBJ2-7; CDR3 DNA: TGTGCCAGCAGAGGAGCGGGGGTTTACGAGCAGTACTTC; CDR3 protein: CASRGAGVYEQYF
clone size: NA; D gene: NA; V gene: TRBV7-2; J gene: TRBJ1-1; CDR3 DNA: TGTGCCAGCAGGGCGGGAGCCTTGAACACTGAAGCTTTCTTT; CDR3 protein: CASRAGALNTEAFF
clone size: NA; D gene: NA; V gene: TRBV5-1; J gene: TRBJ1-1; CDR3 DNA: TGCGCCAGCAGCGTCGGGGCAAGCGCGGGGGGTTATGAAGCTTTCTTT; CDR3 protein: CASSVGASAGGYEAFF
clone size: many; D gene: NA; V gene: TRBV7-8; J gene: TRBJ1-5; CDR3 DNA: TGTGCCAGCAGCCAAGGGTATAGCAATCAGCCCCAGCATTTT; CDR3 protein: CASSQGYSNQPQHF